These T cell receptor beta chains were read from a single sample in a study of esophageal squamous cell carcinoma under preoperative chemotherapy. In TCRdb, the PCR reads were re-called with MiXCR into one record per CDR3 protein. The sample records under 20,000 distinct CDR3 sequences, about half being singletons. Sampling was conducted from a patient given preoperative chemotherapy. These receptors were obtained from a human donor with esophageal squamous cell carcinoma. The donor label of this sample is uncertain. Both conserved end residues are part of each CDR3. Each record gives: V gene, clone size, D gene, J gene, CDR3 DNA, CDR3 protein. A D gene is named only where the DNA matches it firmly. Some rows have no size entry. The others give once, few or many, or a class for an expanded clone.

TRBV6-5,.,.,TRBJ2-1,TGTGCCAGCAGTTACGGGGAGGGGGGTAATGAGCAGTTCTTC,CASSYGEGGNEQFF
TRBV7-8,few,.,TRBJ2-2,TGTGCCAGCAGCTTAAGGCAGGGGACCGGGGAGCTGTTTTTT,CASSLRQGTGELFF
TRBV7-3,.,TRBD2,TRBJ2-2,TGTGCCAGCAGCTTAATGGCCCGTGGGCTAGCGGGAGCCGGGGAGCTGTTTTTT,CASSLMARGLAGAGELFF
TRBV12-3/TRBV12-4,.,TRBD1,TRBJ2-7,TGTGCCAGCAGACCCGGGACAGGGATCCGGGAGCGAGAGCAGTACTTC,CASRPGTGIREREQYF
TRBV4-1,.,TRBD2,TRBJ2-7,TGCGCCAGCAGCACGGGACTAGCGAACTACGAGCAGTACTTC,CASSTGLANYEQYF
TRBV7-3,.,.,TRBJ2-3,TGTGCCAGCAGCCTCCCCGCGGACCAATCCCGCCAGTATTTC,CASSLPADQSRQYF
TRBV27,.,.,TRBJ2-3,TGTGCTAGCACGGGGAGCGGAGGGGGTGAGCCAGAGACCCAGTACTTT,CASTGSGGGEPETQYF
TRBV7-2,many,TRBD2,TRBJ2-1,TGTGCCAGCAGCCCCAGCGGGAGCGGCTTGGAGCAGTTCTTC,CASSPSGSGLEQFF
TRBV6-1,.,.,TRBJ2-7,TGTGCCAGCAGATCCACTAAGGGCTCCTACGAGCAGTACTTC,CASRSTKGSYEQYF
TRBV6-5,many,.,TRBJ2-3,TGTGCCAGCAGTTCACTCACAGATACGCAGTATTTT,CASSSLTDTQYF
TRBV6-1,.,.,TRBJ2-3,TGTGCCAGCAATGACCCAGGGGACGGCACCGGGGCGCAGTATTTT,CASNDPGDGTGAQYF
TRBV11-2,many,.,TRBJ2-1,TGTGCCAGCAGCTTGGCGGCGCGGACGAGCTCCTACAATGAGCAGTTCTTC,CASSLAARTSSYNEQFF
TRBV12-3/TRBV12-4,.,.,TRBJ1-3,TGTGCCAGCAGTCCCCGGGACGACTCTGGAAACACCATATATTTT,CASSPRDDSGNTIYF
TRBV7-3,.,.,TRBJ2-4,TGTGTCACGAGGCGGTTGGGCAAAGACATGCAGTATTTC,CVTRRLGKDMQYF
TRBV7-2,many,.,TRBJ2-3,TGTGCCAGCAGCTTACAGGTTACTGATACGCAGTATTTT,CASSLQVTDTQYF
TRBV12-3/TRBV12-4,.,TRBD2,TRBJ2-2,TGTGCCAGCAGTTTAACGGGACTAGCGTCCGAGACGCTGTTTTTT,CASSLTGLASETLFF
TRBV7-7,.,.,TRBJ2-5,TGTGCTAGCAGCCAAAGACCGGGGTTCCCGGAGACCCAGTACTTC,CASSQRPGFPETQYF
TRBV24-1,.,TRBD2,TRBJ2-1,TGTGCCACCAGTGATCCACCGGGACTAGCGAGCGGGAGCAATGAGCAGTTCTTC,CATSDPPGLASGSNEQFF
TRBV11-3,medium-sized,TRBD2,TRBJ2-7,TGTGCCAGCAGCTTCTTAGCGGGAAGACTCTACGAGCAGTACTTC,CASSFLAGRLYEQYF
TRBV11-3,.,TRBD2,TRBJ2-3,TGTGCCAGCAGTTTGGGGGGGATTAGCACAGATACGCAGTATTTT,CASSLGGISTDTQYF
TRBV7-2,.,TRBD2,TRBJ2-3,TGTGCCAGCAGCTCCGGACTAGTAGCAGATACGCAGTATTTT,CASSSGLVADTQYF
TRBV5-8,.,.,TRBJ2-5,TGTGCCGGCACGGGCAGGCTGGCCAAAGAGACCCAGTACTTC,CAGTGRLAKETQYF
TRBV7-3,.,.,TRBJ2-5,TGTGCCGGGGGCGCCGGGGGCCGGGAGATAGAGACCCAGTATTTC,CAGGAGGREIETQYF
TRBV7-7,many,.,TRBJ2-1,TGTGCCAGCAGCCAGGGGCGGGTCAATGAGCAGTTCTTC,CASSQGRVNEQFF
TRBV11-1,.,.,TRBJ2-1,TGTGCCAGCAGCTTACTCGCAGGGGACAATGAGCAGTTCTTC,CASSLLAGDNEQFF
TRBV10-2,many,.,TRBJ2-2,TGCGCCAGCAGTGACGTCAGCGGAACGAACACCGGGGAGCTGTTTTTT,CASSDVSGTNTGELFF
TRBV6-1,.,.,TRBJ2-7,TGTGCCAGCACCCCGGCAGGATACTTGGGCGAGCAGTACTTC,CASTPAGYLGEQYF
TRBV12-3/TRBV12-4,few,TRBD1,TRBJ2-1,TGTGCCAGCATAAACCGCGGACAGGGTAAGATAGATGAGCAGTTCTTC,CASINRGQGKIDEQFF
TRBV12-3/TRBV12-4,once,.,TRBJ2-1,TGTGCCCGGGGCTTTGGGGAGGCCGGGGAGCAGTTTTTC,CARGFGEAGEQFF
TRBV6-1,.,TRBD2,TRBJ2-2,TGTGCCACTCTAGTAGCGGGAGTGAACACCGGGGAGCTGTTTTTT,CATLVAGVNTGELFF
TRBV7-8,.,TRBD2,TRBJ2-3,TGTGCCAGGAGCCGCGGGAGAGGTGACCGCGATACGCAGTATTTT,CARSRGRGDRDTQYF
TRBV12-3/TRBV12-4,once,.,TRBJ2-3,TGTGCGAGCAGCCTGGCGGGGAGCACAGGGGCGCAGTTTTTT,CASSLAGSTGAQFF
TRBV7-3,large,TRBD2,TRBJ2-3,TGTGCCAGCAGCGCTACTAGCGGGGAGATAGATACGCAGTATTTT,CASSATSGEIDTQYF
TRBV7-8,few,.,TRBJ2-7,TGTGCCAGCAGCTTAGCACAGTTTGGGTACGAGCAGTACTTC,CASSLAQFGYEQYF
TRBV7-2,medium-sized,.,TRBJ2-1,TGTGCCAGCAGCCAACGAGCGAACCCCTACAATGAGCAGTTCTTC,CASSQRANPYNEQFF
TRBV7-2,.,TRBD1,TRBJ2-7,TGTGCCAGCAGCCAAGGACAGGGGACTGGGGAGCAGTACTTC,CASSQGQGTGEQYF
TRBV7-2,many,.,TRBJ2-5,TGTGCCAGCAGCATTGCCCTAAATCAAGAGACCCAGTACTTC,CASSIALNQETQYF
TRBV11-3,medium-sized,.,TRBJ2-1,TGTGCCAGCAGCTTAGACGGGAGAAGGGCCCTCGATGAGCAGTTCTTC,CASSLDGRRALDEQFF
TRBV6-5,once,.,TRBJ2-3,TGTGCCAGCAGTTATTCCAGGGGAATAGGCACCGGTGCGCAGTATTTT,CASSYSRGIGTGAQYF
TRBV6-5,many,.,TRBJ2-7,TGTGCCAGCAGTTACTCGGAGAGCTGGAGGGCCAATCACGAGCAGTACTTC,CASSYSESWRANHEQYF
TRBV6-5,many,TRBD1,TRBJ2-7,TGTGCCAGCAGTACCGAGGGGACAGGGTATATCGAGCAGTACTTC,CASSTEGTGYIEQYF
TRBV7-2,.,TRBD1,TRBJ1-6,TGTGCCAGCAGCTTAGCGGGGGGACAGGGGGCTTCACCCCTCCACTTT,CASSLAGGQGASPLHF
TRBV6-4,many,TRBD2,TRBJ2-2,TGTGCCAGCAGTGGCTTAGCCTGGCGGGAGCACGGGGAGCTGTTTTTT,CASSGLAWREHGELFF
TRBV7-2,.,.,TRBJ2-3,TGTGCCAGCAGCCCGGGGCAGAGGGGCAGAAATATTCAGTATTTC,CASSPGQRGRNIQYF
TRBV27,.,TRBD2,TRBJ2-3,TGTGCCAGCAGTTTATTTAGGACTAGCGGGAGAGTAGGTACGCAGTATTTT,CASSLFRTSGRVGTQYF
TRBV7-2,many,TRBD2,TRBJ2-1,TGTGCCAGCAGCCCGCCCCCGACTAGCGGGAGAAACGTGCGGTACGAGCAGTTCTTC,CASSPPPTSGRNVRYEQFF
TRBV7-2,.,.,TRBJ2-5,TGTGCCAGCAGCTTAGGGGGGAATTCGGGCCTACAAGAGACCCAGTACTTC,CASSLGGNSGLQETQYF
TRBV11-1,few,.,TRBJ2-1,TGTGCCAGCAGCTCCGGGCTCCGCAATGAGCAGTTCTTC,CASSSGLRNEQFF